This record looks at one TCR beta chain sequence and its context. Its antigen is unidentified. Indicated time point: week 3, after first cycle of checkpoint inhibitor. These data come from a study of blood T cell dynamics during melanoma immunotherapy. Notes on the study in general: At W3, later disease-control patients showed bifurcated PBMC repertoire changes, unlike progressors.

CDR3 length: 14 amino acids. Trimming stripped 3 bases from V and 8 bases from J, with 13 bases between. Germline CDR1 MNHNS, CDR2 SASEGT. Sequencing used immunoSEQ multiplex PCR; TCRdb keeps in-frame clones, though not all of them. The sample yields some 12,000 clones, less than 90% seen once. The chain recombines TRBV6-1 with TRBJ1-4, with D possibly being TRBD1 (6 bases). The sequencing here drew on blood, taken from a patient treated with checkpoint blockade. This clonotype was obtained from a human donor with melanoma. The CDR3 sequence: CASSESRGREKLFF. DNA of the CDR3: TGTGCCAGCAGTGAGTCCAGGGGAAGGGAAAAACTGTTTTTT.